This entry features one T cell receptor (beta chain) sequence. It was with 60 Vbeta and 13 Jbeta primers that the PCR ran. Generated by immunoSEQ multiplex PCR, the TCRdb table keeps only in-frame clones and is missing some. The sample carries roughly 180,000 clones, approximately 81% recorded once. The data derive from a study of cytomegalovirus exposure and HLA in healthy donors. V lost 5 bases, J lost 5 bases, and 10 bases lay in between. The CDR3 runs to 12 residues. CDR1 and CDR2 from the germline V gene are PRHDT and FYEKMQ (reference sequence). The sample taken for sequencing was PBMCs. The rearrangement joins TRBV13 to TRBJ2-7; no firm D call. This clonotype originated in a female donor in good health and CMV-seronegative. In nucleotides, the CDR3 is TGTGCCAGCAGCCTAAGCCCCAACGAGCAGTACTTC. Its translation: CASSLSPNEQYF.